The subject of this entry is one T cell receptor (beta chain). This specimen comes from a study of blood T cell repertoires in COVID-19. Study-level background: The study drew acute and convalescent COVID-19 samples from the United States, Italy and Spain. PBMCs, B-cell-depleted T cells, or T cells provided the cDNA or gDNA that made up the material.

Sequenced by immunoSEQ multiplex PCR; TCRdb stores in-frame clones only, minus some. The data contain about 480,000 clones, roughly 88% of them singletons. Individuals aged about 18 to 89 years were recruited from roughly 22 US areas. For recovered donors of Cohort 3, there were two negative PCRs, clearance, or symptom resolution. The CDR3 has 14 amino acids. Trimming removed 3 bases at V and 1 base at J, with 10 bases between. Germline loops: CDR1 SEHNR, CDR2 FQNEAQ (reference sequence). The receptor comes from a woman in her thirties or forties who had recovered from COVID-19. This chain joins TRBV7-9 and TRBJ2-7; tentatively, D is TRBD2 (5 bases). The sample comprised PBMCs or T cells enriched from blood (not recorded which). CDR3 loop: CASSFYERSYEQYF. DNA for the CDR3: TGTGCCAGCAGCTTTTACGAGCGGTCCTACGAGCAGTACTTC.